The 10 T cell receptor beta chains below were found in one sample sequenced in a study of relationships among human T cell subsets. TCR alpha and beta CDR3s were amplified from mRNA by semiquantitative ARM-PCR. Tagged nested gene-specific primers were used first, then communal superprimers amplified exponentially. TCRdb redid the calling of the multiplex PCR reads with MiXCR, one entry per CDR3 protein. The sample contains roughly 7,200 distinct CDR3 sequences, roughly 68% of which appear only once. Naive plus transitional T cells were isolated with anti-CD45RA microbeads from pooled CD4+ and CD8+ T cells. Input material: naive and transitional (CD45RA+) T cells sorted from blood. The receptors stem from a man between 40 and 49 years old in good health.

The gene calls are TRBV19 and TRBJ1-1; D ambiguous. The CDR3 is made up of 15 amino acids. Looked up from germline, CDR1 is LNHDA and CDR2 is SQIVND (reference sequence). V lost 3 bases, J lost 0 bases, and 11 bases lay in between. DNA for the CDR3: TGTGCCAGTAGTATTGCCGGAATGGTGAACACTGAAGCTTTCTTT. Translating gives CASSIAGMVNTEAFF.

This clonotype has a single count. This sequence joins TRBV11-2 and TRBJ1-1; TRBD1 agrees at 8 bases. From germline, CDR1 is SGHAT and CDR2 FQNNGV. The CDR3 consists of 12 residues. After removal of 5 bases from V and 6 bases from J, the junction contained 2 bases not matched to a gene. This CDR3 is CASSQTGAEAFF. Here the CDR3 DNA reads TGTGCCAGCAGCCAGACAGGGGCTGAAGCTTTCTTT.

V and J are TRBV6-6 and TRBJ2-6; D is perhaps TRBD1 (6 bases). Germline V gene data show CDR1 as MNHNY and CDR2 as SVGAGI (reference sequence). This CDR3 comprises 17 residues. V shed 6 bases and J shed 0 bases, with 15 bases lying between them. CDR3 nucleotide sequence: TGTGCCAGCAGGGAACTAACAGGGAGCTCTGGGGCCAACGTCCTGACTTTC. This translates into CASRELTGSSGANVLTF.

For the CDR3, the DNA is TGTGCCAGCAGCCGCAGGGGCTACGAGCAGTACTTC. This codes for CASSRRGYEQYF. J is TRBJ2-7 and V is TRBV6-5; D might be TRBD1 (6 bases). The germline V gene has CDR1 MNHEY and CDR2 SVGAGI. There are 12 residues in the CDR3. Trimming left V 6 bases short and J 3 bases short, with 9 bases between.

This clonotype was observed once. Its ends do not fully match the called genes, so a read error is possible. This CDR3 reads CASSAAETGELFF. The CDR3 DNA follows: TGTGCCAGCAGTGCGGCGGAAACCGGGGAGCTGTTTTTT. This chain connects TRBV10-2 to TRBJ2-2, with D unclear. Germline assignment: CDR1 WSHSY and CDR2 SAAADI. The CDR3 has 13 residues.

CDR3 sequence: CASSLGTGGYEQYF. CDR3 nucleotides: TGTGCCAGCAGCTTAGGGACAGGGGGCTACGAGCAGTACTTC. This chain uses TRBV11-2 with TRBJ2-7, with 10 nucleotides matching TRBD1. The germline V gene has CDR1 SGHAT and CDR2 FQNNGV. This CDR3 region has 14 residues. Unmatched junction bases numbered 0, after V lost 1 base and J lost 3 bases.

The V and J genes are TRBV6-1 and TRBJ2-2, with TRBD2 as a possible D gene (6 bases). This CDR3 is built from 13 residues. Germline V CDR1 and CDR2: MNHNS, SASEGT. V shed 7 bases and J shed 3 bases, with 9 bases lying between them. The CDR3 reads CASKERDTGELFF. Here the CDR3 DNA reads TGTGCCAGCAAGGAGCGGGACACCGGGGAGCTGTTTTTT.

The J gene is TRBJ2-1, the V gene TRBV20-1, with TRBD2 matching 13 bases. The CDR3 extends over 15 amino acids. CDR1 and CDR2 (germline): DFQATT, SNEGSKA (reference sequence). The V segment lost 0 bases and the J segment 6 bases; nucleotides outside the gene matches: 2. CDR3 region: CSARETSGRANEQFF. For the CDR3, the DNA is TGCAGTGCTAGAGAAACTAGCGGGAGGGCCAATGAGCAGTTCTTC.

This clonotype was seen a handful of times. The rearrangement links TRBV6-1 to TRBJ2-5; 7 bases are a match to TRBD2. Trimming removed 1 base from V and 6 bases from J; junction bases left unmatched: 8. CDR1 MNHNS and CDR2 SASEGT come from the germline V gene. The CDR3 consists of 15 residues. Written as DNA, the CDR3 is TGTGCCAGCAGTGAAGAAGGGGAGGGGCGGAAGACCCAGTACTTC. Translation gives CASSEEGEGRKTQYF.

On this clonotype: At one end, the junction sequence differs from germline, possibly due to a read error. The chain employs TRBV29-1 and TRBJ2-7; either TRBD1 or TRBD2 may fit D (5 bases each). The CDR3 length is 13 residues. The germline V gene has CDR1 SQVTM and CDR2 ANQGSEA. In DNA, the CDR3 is TGCAGTGTTGGGGACGGATCCTCCTACGAGCAGTACTTC. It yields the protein CSVGDGSSYEQYF.